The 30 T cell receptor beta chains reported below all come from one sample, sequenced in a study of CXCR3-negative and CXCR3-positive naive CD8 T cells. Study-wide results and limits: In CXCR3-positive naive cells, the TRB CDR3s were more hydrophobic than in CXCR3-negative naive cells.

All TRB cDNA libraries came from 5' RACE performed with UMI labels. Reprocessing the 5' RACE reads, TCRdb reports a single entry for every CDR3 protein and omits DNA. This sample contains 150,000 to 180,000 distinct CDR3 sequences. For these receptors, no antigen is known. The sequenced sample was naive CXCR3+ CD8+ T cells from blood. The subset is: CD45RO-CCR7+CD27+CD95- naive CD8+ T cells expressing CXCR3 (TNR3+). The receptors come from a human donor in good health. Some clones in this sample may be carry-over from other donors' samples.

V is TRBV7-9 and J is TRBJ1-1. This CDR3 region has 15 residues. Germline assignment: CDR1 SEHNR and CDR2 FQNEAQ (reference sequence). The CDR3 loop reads CASSPKLVKGTEAFF.

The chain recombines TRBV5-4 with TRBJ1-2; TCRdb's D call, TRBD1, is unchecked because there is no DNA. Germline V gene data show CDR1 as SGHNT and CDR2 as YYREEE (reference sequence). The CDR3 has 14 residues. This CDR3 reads CASSATGGAGGYTF.

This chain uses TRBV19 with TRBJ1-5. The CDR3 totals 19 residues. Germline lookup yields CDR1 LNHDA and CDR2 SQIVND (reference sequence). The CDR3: CASSIQGVVAVYSNQPQHF. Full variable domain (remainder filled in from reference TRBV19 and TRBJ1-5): DGGITQSPKYLFRKEGQNVTLSCEQNLNHDAMYWYRQDPGQGLRLIYYSQIVNDFQKGDIAEGYSVSREKKESFPLTVTSAQKNPTAFYLCASSIQGVVAVYSNQPQHFGDGTRLSIL.

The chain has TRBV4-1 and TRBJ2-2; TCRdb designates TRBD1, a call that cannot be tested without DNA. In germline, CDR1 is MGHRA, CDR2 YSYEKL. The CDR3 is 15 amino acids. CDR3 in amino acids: CASSLDRTNTGELFF.

CDR3 residues: CASSNAGGQNTEAFF. The rearrangement joins TRBV4-1 to TRBJ1-1; TCRdb picks TRBD1, but there is no DNA to check that call. The CDR3 runs 15 residues. The V gene's germline CDR1 is MGHRA and CDR2 YSYEKL.

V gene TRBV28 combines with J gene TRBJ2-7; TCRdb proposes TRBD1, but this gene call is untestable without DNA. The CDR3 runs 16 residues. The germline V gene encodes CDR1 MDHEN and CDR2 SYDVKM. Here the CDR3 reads CASSLGVGQGAYEQYF.

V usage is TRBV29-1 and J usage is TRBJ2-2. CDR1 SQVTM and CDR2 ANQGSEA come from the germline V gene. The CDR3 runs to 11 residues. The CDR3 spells CSVGSGGELFF.

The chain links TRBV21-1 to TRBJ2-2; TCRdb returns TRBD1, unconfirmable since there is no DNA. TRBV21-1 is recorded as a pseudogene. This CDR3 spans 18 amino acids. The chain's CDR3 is CASSRNAYMGQGTGELFF.

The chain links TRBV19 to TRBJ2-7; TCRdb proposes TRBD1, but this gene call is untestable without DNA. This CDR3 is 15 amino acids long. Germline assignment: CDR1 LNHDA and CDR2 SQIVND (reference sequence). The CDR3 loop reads CASSIVQGEDYEQYF.

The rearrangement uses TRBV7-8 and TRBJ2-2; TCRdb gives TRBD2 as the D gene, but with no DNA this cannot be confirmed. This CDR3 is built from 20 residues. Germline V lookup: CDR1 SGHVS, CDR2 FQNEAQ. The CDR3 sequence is CASSLEWSSGVPMNTGELFF.

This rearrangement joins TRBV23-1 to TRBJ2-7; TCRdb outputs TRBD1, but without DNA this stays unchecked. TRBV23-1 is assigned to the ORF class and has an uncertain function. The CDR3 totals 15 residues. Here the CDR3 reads CASSQGGTGGKKQYF.

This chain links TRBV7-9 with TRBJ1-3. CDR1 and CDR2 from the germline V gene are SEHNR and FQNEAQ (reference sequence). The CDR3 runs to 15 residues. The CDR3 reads CASSSFTVSGNTIYF.

The CDR3 sequence: CASKVYTGELFF. The chain couples TRBV6-1 to TRBJ2-2. CDR1 is MNHNS, CDR2 SASEGT, per germline. The CDR3 has 12 residues.

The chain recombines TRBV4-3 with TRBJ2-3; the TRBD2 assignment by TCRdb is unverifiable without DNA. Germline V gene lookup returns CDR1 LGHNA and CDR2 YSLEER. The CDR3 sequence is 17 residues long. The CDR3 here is CASSQDVAGWLTDTQYF.

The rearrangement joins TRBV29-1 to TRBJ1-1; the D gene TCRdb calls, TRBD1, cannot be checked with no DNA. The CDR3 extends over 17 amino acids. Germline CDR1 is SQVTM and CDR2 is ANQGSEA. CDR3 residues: CSVEGLVPGQGVTEAFF.

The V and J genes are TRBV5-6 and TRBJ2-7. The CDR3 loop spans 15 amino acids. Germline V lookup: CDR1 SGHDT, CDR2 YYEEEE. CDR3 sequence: CASSPTVMSSYEQYF.

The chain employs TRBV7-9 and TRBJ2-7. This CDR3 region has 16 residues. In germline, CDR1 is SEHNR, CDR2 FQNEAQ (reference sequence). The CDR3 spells CASSLGRGRSSYEQYF.

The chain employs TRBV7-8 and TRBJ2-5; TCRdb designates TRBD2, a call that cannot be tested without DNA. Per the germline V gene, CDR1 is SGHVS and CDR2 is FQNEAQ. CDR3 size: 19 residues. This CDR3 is CASSLPGTSGGEYQETQYF.

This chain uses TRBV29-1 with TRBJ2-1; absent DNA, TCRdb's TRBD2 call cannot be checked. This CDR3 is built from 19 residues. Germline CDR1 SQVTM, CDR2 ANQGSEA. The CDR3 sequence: CSVAGTSGVKGDSYNEQFF.

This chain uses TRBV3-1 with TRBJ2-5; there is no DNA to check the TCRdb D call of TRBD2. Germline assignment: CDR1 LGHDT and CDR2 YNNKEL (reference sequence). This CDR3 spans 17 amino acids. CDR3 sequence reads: CASSQGQGLATDETQYF.

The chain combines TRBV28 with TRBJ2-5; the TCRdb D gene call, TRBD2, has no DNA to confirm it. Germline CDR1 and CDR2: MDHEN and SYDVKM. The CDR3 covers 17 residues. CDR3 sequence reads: CASSQPRTSGREETQYF.

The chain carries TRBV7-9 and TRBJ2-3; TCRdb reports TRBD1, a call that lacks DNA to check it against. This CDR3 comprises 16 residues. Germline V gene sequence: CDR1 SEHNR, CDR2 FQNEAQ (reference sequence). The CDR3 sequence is CASSLERGNHMDTQYF.

Here the CDR3 reads CASSYSASGSYEQFF. V is TRBV6-5 and J is TRBJ2-1; TCRdb lists TRBD2, though no DNA is available to test this call. CDR3 length: 15 amino acids. The germline gives CDR1 MNHEY, CDR2 SVGAGI.

CDR3 protein: CASRTDWNYGYTF. The chain employs TRBV19 and TRBJ1-2. This CDR3 has 13 residues. Germline values: CDR1 LNHDA, CDR2 SQIVND (reference sequence).

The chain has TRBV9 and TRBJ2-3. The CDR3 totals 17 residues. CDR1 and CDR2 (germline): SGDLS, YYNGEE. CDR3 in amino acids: CASSVGWQEARTDTQYF.

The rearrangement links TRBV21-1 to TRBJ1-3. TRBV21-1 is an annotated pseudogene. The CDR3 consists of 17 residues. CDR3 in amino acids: CASRSTGTEREGNTIYF.

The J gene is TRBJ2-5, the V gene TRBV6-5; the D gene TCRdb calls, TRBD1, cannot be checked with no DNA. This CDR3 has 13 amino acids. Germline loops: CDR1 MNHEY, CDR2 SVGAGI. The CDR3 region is CASSYSGVQTQYF.

The CDR3 region is CASSQDTGQLFYEQYF. The V and J genes are TRBV14 and TRBJ2-7. The CDR3 covers 16 residues. CDR1 is SGHDN and CDR2 is FVKESK in the germline V gene.

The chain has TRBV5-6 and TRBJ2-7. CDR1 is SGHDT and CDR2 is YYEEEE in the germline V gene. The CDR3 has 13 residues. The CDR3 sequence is CASSLPGEYEQYF. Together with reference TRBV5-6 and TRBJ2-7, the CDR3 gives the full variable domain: DAGVTQSPTHLIKTRGQQVTLRCSPKSGHDTVSWYQQALGQGPQFIFQYYEEEERQRGNFPDRFSGHQFPNYSSELNVNALLLGDSALYLCASSLPGEYEQYFGPGTRLTVT.

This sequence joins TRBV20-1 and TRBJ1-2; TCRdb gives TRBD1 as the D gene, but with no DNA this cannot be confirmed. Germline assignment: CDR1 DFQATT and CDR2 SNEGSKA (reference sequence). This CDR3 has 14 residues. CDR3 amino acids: CSARTRDTSYGYTF.